This TCR beta chain was captured by sequencing in a study of cytomegalovirus exposure and HLA in healthy donors. Study-wide context: Approximately 77 million unique TCRs from HLA-typed donors were held in an early release of data. Study-level points and caveats: Listed as cytomegalovirus-associated were 150 or so TCR beta chains.

PCR involved 60 Vbeta and 13 Jbeta primers. The assay was immunoSEQ multiplex PCR, and TCRdb's table has in-frame clones only and misses some. The sample includes some 170,000 clones, 55% to 75% of them seen just once. Points on this clone: What it binds is not known.

This CDR3 has 16 residues. V was pared by 5 bases and J by 1 base, with 17 bases between. The V gene's germline CDR1 is LNHDA and CDR2 SQIVND (reference sequence). This sequence originates from a human donor in good health. Sequenced: PBMCs. The chain combines TRBV19 with TRBJ1-1; D unclear. The CDR3 is CASSLSRLGRNTEAFF. CDR3 in DNA: TGTGCCAGTAGTCTTTCTCGACTCGGGAGGAACACTGAAGCTTTCTTT.